The 18 T cell receptor beta chains given below trace back to one sample, sequenced in a study of cytomegalovirus exposure and HLA in healthy donors. The primer mix had 60 Vbeta and 13 Jbeta primers. The repertoire was sequenced with immunoSEQ multiplex PCR; TCRdb's copy has only in-frame clones and lacks some. The sample carries 150,000 to 200,000 clones, approximately 85% recorded once. The sequenced sample consisted of PBMCs. The origin of the receptors is a man younger than 30 in good health and CMV-seronegative.

This CDR3 is CASSSGAPGAYTEAFF. CDR3 bases: TGTGCCAGCAGCTCGGGCGCGCCAGGGGCCTACACTGAAGCTTTCTTT. V is TRBV7-9 and J is TRBJ1-1; perhaps TRBD1 as D (6 bases). V was pared by 4 bases and J by 3 bases, with 18 bases between. CDR3 length: 16 residues. Germline V gives CDR1 SEHNR, CDR2 FQNEAQ (reference sequence).

The chain joins TRBV7-9 to TRBJ2-3; D is unresolved. V shed 2 bases and J shed 5 bases, with 5 bases lying between them. Germline lookup yields CDR1 SEHNR and CDR2 FQNEAQ (reference sequence). The length of the CDR3 is 12 residues. The CDR3 protein is CASSLLGDTQYF. CDR3 nucleotides: TGTGCCAGCAGCTTACTAGGAGATACGCAGTATTTT.

This clone was seen more than once but under ten times. The CDR3, as DNA: TGTGCCATCAGTCGACAGGAAGTAGGGACAACTAATGAAAAACTGTTTTTT. Translated, it gives CAISRQEVGTTNEKLFF. The chain is built from TRBV10-3 and TRBJ1-4, with a possible D match to TRBD1 (6 bases). Germline V gene data show CDR1 as ENHRY and CDR2 as SYGVKD. Trimming removed 5 bases from V and 0 bases from J, with 16 bases in between. The CDR3 spans 17 residues.

The chain recombines TRBV5-6 with TRBJ2-5; TRBD1 aligns across 7 bases. Trimming at V came to 4 bases and at J to 4 bases, leaving 10 bases not matched to a gene. There are 15 residues in the CDR3. Germline-derived CDR1 and CDR2 are SGHDT and YYEEEE. CDR3: CASSEVRDRVETQYF. In DNA, the CDR3 is TGTGCCAGCAGCGAAGTTAGAGACAGGGTAGAGACCCAGTACTTC. Full variable domain (rest looked up from reference TRBV5-6 and TRBJ2-5): DAGVTQSPTHLIKTRGQQVTLRCSPKSGHDTVSWYQQALGQGPQFIFQYYEEEERQRGNFPDRFSGHQFPNYSSELNVNALLLGDSALYLCASSEVRDRVETQYFGPGTRLLVL.

The chain couples TRBV6-5 to TRBJ1-6; the D is unclear. Germline assignment: CDR1 MNHEY and CDR2 SVGAGI. V dropped 9 bases and J dropped 5 bases, with 8 bases sitting between them. The CDR3 spans 12 residues. The CDR3 reads CARRRDNSPLHF. The CDR3 region has the DNA TGTGCCAGACGGAGAGATAATTCACCCCTCCACTTT.

In this sample, this clone turned up a few times. V and J are TRBV4-3 and TRBJ2-7; D remains ambiguous. Trimming shortened V by 0 bases and J by 3 bases, and 12 bases separated the two germline ends. CDR3 size: 15 residues. Germline assignment: CDR1 LGHNA and CDR2 YSLEER. The chain's CDR3 is CASSQDIGFNYEQYF. CDR3 sequence (DNA): TGCGCCAGCAGCCAAGATATCGGTTTCAACTACGAGCAGTACTTC.

The chain couples TRBV7-9 to TRBJ1-2; D is unresolved. The germline gives CDR1 SEHNR, CDR2 FQNEAQ (reference sequence). Trimming shortened V by 1 base and J by 0 bases, and 3 bases separated the two germline ends. The CDR3 length is 13 residues. The CDR3, as DNA: TGTGCCAGCAGCTTAGACACTAACTATGGCTACACCTTC. It codes for CASSLDTNYGYTF.

This clone appeared once. V and J are TRBV7-9 and TRBJ2-2; weak D call: TRBD2 (5 bases). Trimming stripped 0 bases from V and 3 bases from J, with 14 bases between. Germline V lookup: CDR1 SEHNR, CDR2 FQNEAQ (reference sequence). The CDR3 runs to 17 residues. The CDR3 coding sequence is TGTGCCAGCAGCTTAGCGCCGGGAACGAGCTACACCGGGGAGCTGTTTTTT. Translation: CASSLAPGTSYTGELFF.

This chain's CDR3 is CASSLSFSGGDGYTF. For the CDR3, the DNA is TGTGCCAGCAGCTTATCTTTTTCTGGGGGCGATGGCTACACCTTC. This chain links TRBV7-9 with TRBJ1-2; tentatively, D is TRBD1 (6 bases). CDR3 length: 15 amino acids. Germline CDR1 reads SEHNR; CDR2 reads FQNEAQ (reference sequence). The ends were cut back, 2 bases at V and 6 bases at J, with 16 bases in the middle.

The chain employs TRBV28 and TRBJ1-5; 10 bases align to TRBD1. This CDR3 has 15 residues. CDR1 is MDHEN and CDR2 is SYDVKM in the germline V gene. J was trimmed by 2 bases and V by 4 bases; bases with no gene match: 2. The CDR3 region has the DNA TGTGCCAGCAGTTGGGACAGGGGTGGCAATCAGCCCCAGCATTTT. Protein product: CASSWDRGGNQPQHF.

Here the CDR3 reads CASSIGWTRENEKLFF. CDR3 nucleotide sequence: TGTGCCAGTAGTATAGGGTGGACAAGAGAGAATGAAAAACTGTTTTTT. The chain employs TRBV19 and TRBJ1-4; maybe TRBD1 (5 bases). Germline-derived CDR1 and CDR2 are LNHDA and SQIVND (reference sequence). V lost 1 base to trimming and J lost 5 bases, with 14 bases between them. CDR3 length: 16 residues.

The gene calls are TRBV5-1 and TRBJ2-3; 11 bases line up with TRBD1. V lost 6 bases, J lost 0 bases, and 6 bases stayed unmatched. CDR3 size: 16 residues. The V gene's germline CDR1 is SGHRS and CDR2 YFSETQ. The CDR3 reads CASTFGQGASTDTQYF. In DNA form, the CDR3 reads TGCGCCAGCACCTTCGGACAGGGGGCTAGCACAGATACGCAGTATTTT.

The chain couples TRBV4-1 to TRBJ1-2, with D unresolved. CDR1 and CDR2 (germline): MGHRA, YSYEKL. Trimming stripped 2 bases from V and 4 bases from J, with 11 bases between. The CDR3 loop spans 14 amino acids. CDR3 DNA sequence: TGCGCCAGCAGCCAAAATACCGAGGGCTATGGCTACACCTTC. Translating gives CASSQNTEGYGYTF.

The rearrangement links TRBV27 to TRBJ2-1, with 8 bases identical to TRBD2. Trimming cost V 6 bases and J 3 bases; bases outside gene matches: 4. Germline values: CDR1 MNHEY, CDR2 SMNVEV (reference sequence). The CDR3 is 14 residues long. This CDR3 reads CASRAGARYNEQFF. CDR3 coding DNA: TGTGCCAGCAGAGCGGGGGCTCGCTACAATGAGCAGTTCTTC.

CDR3 nucleotides: TGTGCCAGCTTCCCGGGACAGGGAACCGGGGAGCTGTTTTTT. Residues: CASFPGQGTGELFF. J is TRBJ2-2 and V is TRBV5-6; 9 bases align to TRBD1. Germline V gene lookup returns CDR1 SGHDT and CDR2 YYEEEE. The trim removed 7 bases at V and 5 bases at J, leaving 6 bases unmatched. This CDR3 spans 14 amino acids.

The CDR3 spells CASSVTAGAPEQYF. The CDR3 nucleotides are TGTGCCAGCAGCGTTACGGCGGGGGCCCCCGAGCAGTACTTC. The gene calls are TRBV9 and TRBJ2-7; D possibly corresponds to TRBD2 (7 bases). V was shortened by 2 bases and J by 6 bases, with 15 bases between the two germline ends. The CDR3 has 14 amino acids. From germline, CDR1 is SGDLS and CDR2 YYNGEE.

V gene TRBV25-1 combines with J gene TRBJ2-7; TRBD2 agrees at 7 bases. The germline V gene encodes CDR1 MGHDK and CDR2 SYGVNS. V was pared by 2 bases and J by 2 bases, with 15 bases of the junction left unmatched. This CDR3 is built from 18 residues. In DNA, the CDR3 is TGTGCCAGCAGTGAAGTCGGGTTGGAGGGCGGGGGTACCTACGAGCAGTACTTC. Encoded protein: CASSEVGLEGGGTYEQYF.

The V gene is TRBV9, the J gene TRBJ2-3, with TRBD1 matching 10 bases. V gave up 0 bases and J gave up 3 bases; unmatched junction bases: 4. The V gene's germline CDR1 is SGDLS and CDR2 YYNGEE. The CDR3 totals 16 residues. The CDR3 here is CASSVVGTGATDTQYF. Here the CDR3 DNA reads TGTGCCAGCAGCGTAGTAGGGACAGGGGCGACAGATACGCAGTATTTT.